The 5 T cell receptor beta chains below all came from one sample that was sequenced in a study of blood T cell repertoires in COVID-19. Sequenced by immunoSEQ multiplex PCR; TCRdb stores in-frame clones only, minus some. The table lists about 130,000 clones, 81% of them singletons, with over 7.5% in the top ten. The sequencing sample was made of peripheral blood. Receptors originate from a woman in her sixties with active or convalescent COVID-19.

The chain couples TRBV6-4 to TRBJ1-1, with a tentative D call TRBD1 (5 bases). Germline lookup yields CDR1 MRHNA and CDR2 SNTAGT. Trimming removed 8 bases at V and 3 bases at J, with 16 bases between. This CDR3 region has 14 residues. The CDR3, as DNA: TGTGCCAGCCAGACAGTCCCCGAGGACACTGAAGCTTTCTTT. This sequence encodes CASQTVPEDTEAFF.

CDR3 nucleotides: TGTGCCAGCAGTTACTCGAGTACCTCTGGAAACACCATATATTTT. Protein product: CASSYSSTSGNTIYF. The chain uses TRBV6-5 and TRBJ1-3, with D unclear. This CDR3 has 15 residues. Germline V CDR1 and CDR2: MNHEY, SVGAGI. V lost 0 bases, J lost 0 bases, and 6 bases lay in between.

The rearrangement uses TRBV11-2 and TRBJ2-3; possible D gene TRBD2, 5 bases. CDR1 is SGHAT and CDR2 is FQNNGV in the germline V gene. Trimming took 4 bases from V and 2 from J, leaving 13 bases between them. The CDR3 spans 15 residues. CDR3 in amino acids: CASSSGERFTDTQYF. Written as DNA, the CDR3 is TGTGCCAGCAGCTCTGGAGAGCGGTTCACAGATACGCAGTATTTT. The entire variable domain, with the rest obtained from reference TRBV11-2 and TRBJ2-3, is as follows: EAGVAQSPRYKIIEKRQSVAFWCNPISGHATLYWYQQILGQGPKLLIQFQNNGVVDDSQLPKDRFSAERLKGVDSTLKIQPAKLEDSAVYLCASSSGERFTDTQYFGPGTRLTVL.

V usage is TRBV6-5 and J usage is TRBJ2-7; the match to TRBD1 covers 10 bases. The V gene's germline CDR1 is MNHEY and CDR2 SVGAGI. The junction had 6 bases not matched to a gene; V was cut back by 6 bases and J by 1 base. CDR3 length: 15 amino acids. In DNA form, the CDR3 reads TGTGCCAGCAGGTATAGGGACAGGGGTTCCTACGAGCAGTACTTC. Protein product: CASRYRDRGSYEQYF.

The chain recombines TRBV5-4 with TRBJ2-5, with D perhaps TRBD2 (5 bases). Trimming took 4 bases from V and 5 from J, leaving 18 bases between them. In germline, CDR1 is SGHNT, CDR2 YYREEE (reference sequence). The CDR3 covers 15 residues. The CDR3 region is CASSRLTGVGETQYF. CDR3 in DNA: TGTGCCAGCAGCCGACTTACCGGGGTGGGGGAGACCCAGTACTTC.